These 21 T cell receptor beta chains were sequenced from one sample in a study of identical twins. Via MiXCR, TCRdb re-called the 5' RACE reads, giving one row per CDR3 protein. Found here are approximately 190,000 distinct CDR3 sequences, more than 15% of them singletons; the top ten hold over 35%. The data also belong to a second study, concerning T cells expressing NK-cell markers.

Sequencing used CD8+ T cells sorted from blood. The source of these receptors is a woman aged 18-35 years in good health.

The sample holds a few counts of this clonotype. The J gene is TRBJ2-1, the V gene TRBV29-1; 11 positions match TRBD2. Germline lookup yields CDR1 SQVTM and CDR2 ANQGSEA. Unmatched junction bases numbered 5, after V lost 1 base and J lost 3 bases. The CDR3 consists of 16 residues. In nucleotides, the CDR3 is TGCAGCGTTGAAGGCCTAGCGGGGGGCTACTACAATGAGCAGTTCTTC. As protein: CSVEGLAGGYYNEQFF.

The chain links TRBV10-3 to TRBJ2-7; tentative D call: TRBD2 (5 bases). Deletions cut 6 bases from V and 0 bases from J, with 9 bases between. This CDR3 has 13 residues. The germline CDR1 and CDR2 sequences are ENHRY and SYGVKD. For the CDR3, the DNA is TGTGCCATCAGGGAGGACCCCTCCTACGAGCAGTACTTC. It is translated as CAIREDPSYEQYF.

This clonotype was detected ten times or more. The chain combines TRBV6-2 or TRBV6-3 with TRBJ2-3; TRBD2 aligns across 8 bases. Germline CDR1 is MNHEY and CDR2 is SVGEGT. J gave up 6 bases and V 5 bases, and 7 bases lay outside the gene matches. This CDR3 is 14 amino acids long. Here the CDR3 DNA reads TGTGCCAGCAGTGAAGCGGGAGAAGTTGATACGCAGTATTTT. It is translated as CASSEAGEVDTQYF.

CDR3 DNA sequence: TGTGCCAGCAGTTACTCCTCACTAGCCGCAGATACGCAGTATTTT. Translating gives CASSYSSLAADTQYF. This chain joins TRBV6-2 or TRBV6-3 and TRBJ2-3; weak D call: TRBD2 (6 bases). The CDR3 is 15 amino acids. Trimming took off 0 bases at V and 4 bases at J, with 11 bases between the two ends. Germline-derived CDR1 and CDR2 are MNHEY and SVGEGT.

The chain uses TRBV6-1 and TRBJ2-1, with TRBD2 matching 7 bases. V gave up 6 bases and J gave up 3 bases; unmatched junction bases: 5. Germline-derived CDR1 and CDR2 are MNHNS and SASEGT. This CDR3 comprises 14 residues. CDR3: CASRAGTNYNEQFF. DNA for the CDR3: TGTGCCAGCAGGGCCGGGACTAACTACAATGAGCAGTTCTTC.

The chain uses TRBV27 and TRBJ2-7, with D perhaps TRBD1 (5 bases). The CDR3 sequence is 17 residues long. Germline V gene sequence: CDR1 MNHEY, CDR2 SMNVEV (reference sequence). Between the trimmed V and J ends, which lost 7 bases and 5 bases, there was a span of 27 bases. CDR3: CASMGGRFTGVIHEQYF. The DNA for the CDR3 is TGTGCCAGCATGGGTGGAAGGTTCACAGGCGTCATACACGAGCAGTACTTC.

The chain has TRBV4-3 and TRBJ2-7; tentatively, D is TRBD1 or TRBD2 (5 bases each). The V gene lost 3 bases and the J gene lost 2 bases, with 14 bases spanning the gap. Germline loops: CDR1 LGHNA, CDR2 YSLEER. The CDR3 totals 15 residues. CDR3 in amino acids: CASSQPGTRTYEQYF. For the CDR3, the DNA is TGCGCCAGCAGCCAGCCCGGGACCCGCACCTACGAGCAGTACTTC.

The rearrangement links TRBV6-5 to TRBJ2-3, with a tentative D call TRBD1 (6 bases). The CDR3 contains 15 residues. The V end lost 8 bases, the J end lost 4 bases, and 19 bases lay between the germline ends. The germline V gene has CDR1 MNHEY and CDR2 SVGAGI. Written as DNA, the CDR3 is TGTGCCAGCGTTTGGACAGTAAGTTCGCCAGATACGCAGTATTTT. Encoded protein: CASVWTVSSPDTQYF.

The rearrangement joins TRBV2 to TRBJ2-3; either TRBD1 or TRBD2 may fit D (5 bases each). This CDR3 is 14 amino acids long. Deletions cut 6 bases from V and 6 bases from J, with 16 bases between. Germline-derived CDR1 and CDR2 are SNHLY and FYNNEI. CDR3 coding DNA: TGTGCCAGCAGGGGAAGGGACGGCGGGGATACGCAGTATTTT. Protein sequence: CASRGRDGGDTQYF. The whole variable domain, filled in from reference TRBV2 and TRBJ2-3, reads EPEVTQTPSHQVTQMGQEVILRCVPISNHLYFYWYRQILGQKVEFLVSFYNNEISEKSEIFDDQFSVERPDGSNFTLKIRSTKLEDSAMYFCASRGRDGGDTQYFGPGTRLTVL.

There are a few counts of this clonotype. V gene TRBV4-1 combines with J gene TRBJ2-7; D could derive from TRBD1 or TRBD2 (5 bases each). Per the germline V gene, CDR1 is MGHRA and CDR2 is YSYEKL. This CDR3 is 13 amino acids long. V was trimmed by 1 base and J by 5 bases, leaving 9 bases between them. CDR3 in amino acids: CASSQVRGDEQYF. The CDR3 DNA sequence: TGCGCCAGCAGCCAAGTTCGAGGGGACGAGCAGTACTTC.

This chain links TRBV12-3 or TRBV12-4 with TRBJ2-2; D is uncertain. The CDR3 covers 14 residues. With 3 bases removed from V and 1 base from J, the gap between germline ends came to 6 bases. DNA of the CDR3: TGTGCCAGCAGTTTCACCGTGAACACCGGGGAGCTGTTTTTT. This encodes CASSFTVNTGELFF.

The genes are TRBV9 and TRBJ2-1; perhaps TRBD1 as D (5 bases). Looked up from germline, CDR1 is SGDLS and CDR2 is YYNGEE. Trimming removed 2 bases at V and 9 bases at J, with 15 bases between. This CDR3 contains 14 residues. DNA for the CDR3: TGTGCCAGCAGCGTTGGACACTCCCAGACTGAGCAGTTCTTC. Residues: CASSVGHSQTEQFF. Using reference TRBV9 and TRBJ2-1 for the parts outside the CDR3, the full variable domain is DSGVTQTPKHLITATGQRVTLRCSPRSGDLSVYWYQQSLDQGLQFLIQYYNGEERAKGNILERFSAQQFPDLHSELNLSSLELGDSALYFCASSVGHSQTEQFFGPGTRLTVL.

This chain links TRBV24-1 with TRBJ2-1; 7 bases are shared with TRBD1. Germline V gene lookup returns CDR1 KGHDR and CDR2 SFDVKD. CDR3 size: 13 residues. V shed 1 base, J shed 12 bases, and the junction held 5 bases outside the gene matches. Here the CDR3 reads CATSDLARGPQFF. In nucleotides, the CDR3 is TGTGCCACCAGTGATTTAGCTAGGGGGCCGCAGTTCTTC.

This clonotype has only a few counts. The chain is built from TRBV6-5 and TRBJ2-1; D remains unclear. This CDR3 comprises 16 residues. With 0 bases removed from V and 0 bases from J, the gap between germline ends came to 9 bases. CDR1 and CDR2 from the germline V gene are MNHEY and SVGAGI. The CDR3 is CASSYSVLISYNEQFF. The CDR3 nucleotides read TGTGCCAGCAGTTACTCGGTTTTGATCTCCTACAATGAGCAGTTCTTC.

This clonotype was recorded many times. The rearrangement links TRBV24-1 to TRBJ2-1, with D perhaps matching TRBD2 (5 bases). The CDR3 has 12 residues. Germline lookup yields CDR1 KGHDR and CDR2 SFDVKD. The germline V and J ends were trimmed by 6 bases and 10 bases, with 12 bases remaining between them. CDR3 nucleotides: TGTGCCACCAGTAATAGCGAGAACGAGCAGTTCTTC. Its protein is CATSNSENEQFF.

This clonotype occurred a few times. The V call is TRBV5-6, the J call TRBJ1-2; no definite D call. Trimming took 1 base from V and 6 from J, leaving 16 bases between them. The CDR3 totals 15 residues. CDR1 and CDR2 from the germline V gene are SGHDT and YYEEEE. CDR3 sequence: CASSLLHVVPDGYTF. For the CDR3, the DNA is TGTGCCAGCAGCTTGCTGCATGTTGTCCCTGATGGCTACACCTTC.

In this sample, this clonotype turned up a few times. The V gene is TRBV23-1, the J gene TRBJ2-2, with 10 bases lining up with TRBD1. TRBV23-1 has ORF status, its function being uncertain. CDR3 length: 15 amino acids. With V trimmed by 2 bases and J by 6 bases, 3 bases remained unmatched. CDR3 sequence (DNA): TGCGCCAGCAGTCAAATAGGGACAGGGGCCGGGGAGCTGTTTTTT. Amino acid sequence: CASSQIGTGAGELFF.

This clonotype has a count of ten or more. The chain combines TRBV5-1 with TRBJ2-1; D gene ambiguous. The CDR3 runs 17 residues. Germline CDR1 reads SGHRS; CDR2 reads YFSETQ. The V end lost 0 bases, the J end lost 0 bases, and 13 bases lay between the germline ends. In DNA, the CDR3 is TGCGCCAGCAGCTTGGGAGACCGCCACAACTCCTACAATGAGCAGTTCTTC. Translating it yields CASSLGDRHNSYNEQFF.

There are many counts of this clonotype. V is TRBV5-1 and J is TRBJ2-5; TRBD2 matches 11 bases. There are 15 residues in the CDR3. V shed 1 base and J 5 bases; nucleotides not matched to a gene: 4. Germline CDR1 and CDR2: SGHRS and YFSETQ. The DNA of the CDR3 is TGCGCCAGCAGCTTGTCTAGCGGGAGGTCGGAGACCCAGTACTTC. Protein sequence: CASSLSSGRSETQYF.

CDR3 in amino acids: CASSSWTAHEQFF. The CDR3 region has the DNA TGTGCCAGCAGCTCGTGGACCGCCCATGAGCAGTTCTTC. V is TRBV9 and J is TRBJ2-1; no clear D. CDR3 size: 13 residues. The V gene's germline CDR1 is SGDLS and CDR2 YYNGEE. V shed 4 bases and J shed 8 bases, with 13 bases lying between them.

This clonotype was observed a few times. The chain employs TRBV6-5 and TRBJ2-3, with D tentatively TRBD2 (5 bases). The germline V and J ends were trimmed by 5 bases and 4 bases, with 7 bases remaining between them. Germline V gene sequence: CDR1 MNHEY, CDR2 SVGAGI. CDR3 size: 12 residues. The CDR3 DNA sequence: TGTGCCAGCAGTCCGGGGTCAGATACGCAGTATTTT. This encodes CASSPGSDTQYF.